These T cell receptor beta chains were read from a single sample in a study of regulatory T cells in long-lasting Graves disease. TCRdb ran MiXCR on the multiplex PCR reads and lists one entry per CDR3 protein. The sample has under 500,000 distinct CDR3 sequences; about 20% are singletons. Sequencing was performed on peripheral blood mononuclear cells (PBMCs), taken when the disease was refractory, from a patient treated with antithyroid drugs. These receptors came from a female donor with Graves disease. Both conserved end residues are part of each CDR3. Each record gives: J gene, D gene, clone size, V gene, CDR3 DNA, CDR3 protein. The D gene is left open where the match is weak. A row's size may be missing; if present it is once, few, many or a size class.

J: TRBJ2-7
D: .
size: many
V: TRBV28
DNA: TGTGCCAGCAGCTTTGGGACCATATACGAGCAGTACTTC
CDR3: CASSFGTIYEQYF

J: TRBJ1-5
D: TRBD1
size: many
V: TRBV28
DNA: TGTGCCAGCAGTTTAAATGGACAGGTAAATCAGCCCCAGCATTTT
CDR3: CASSLNGQVNQPQHF

J: TRBJ1-1
D: .
size: few
V: TRBV6-1
DNA: TGTGCCAGCAGCAATACACCGAACACTGAAGCTTTCTTT
CDR3: CASSNTPNTEAFF

J: TRBJ1-2
D: .
size: .
V: TRBV29-1
DNA: TGCAGCGTTGTGGTAGGGGGTCGCGACTATGGCTACACCTTC
CDR3: CSVVVGGRDYGYTF

J: TRBJ1-4
D: TRBD1
size: .
V: TRBV30
DNA: TGTGCCTGGAGTGTACGGGGCAGGGGGTCTGGAGAAAAACTGTTTTTT
CDR3: CAWSVRGRGSGEKLFF

J: TRBJ2-3
D: .
size: once
V: TRBV2
DNA: TGTGCCAGCAGCCTCCAACTAGCCGCGGCTAGCACAGATACGCAGTATTTT
CDR3: CASSLQLAAASTDTQYF

J: TRBJ1-5
D: TRBD1
size: .
V: TRBV7-2
DNA: TGTGCCAGCAGCCGAGAGAGTTTAGGGACAGGGGGCCATAGCAATCAGCCCCAGCATTTT
CDR3: CASSRESLGTGGHSNQPQHF

J: TRBJ1-3
D: .
size: .
V: TRBV11-2
DNA: TGTGTCAGCAGCCTAGCGGGAAACTCTGGAAACACCATATATTTT
CDR3: CVSSLAGNSGNTIYF

J: TRBJ2-5
D: TRBD2
size: many
V: TRBV7-8
DNA: TGTGCCAGCAGCCCCCCAGCGGGAGTAGAGACCCAGTACTTC
CDR3: CASSPPAGVETQYF

J: TRBJ1-2
D: .
size: many
V: TRBV13
DNA: TGTGCCAGCAGCTTATATCGGGTGGTGGATGGCTACACCTTC
CDR3: CASSLYRVVDGYTF

J: TRBJ2-7
D: TRBD1
size: few
V: TRBV20-1
DNA: TGCAGTGCTAGGTTACAGGGGTTCAACGAGCAGTACTTC
CDR3: CSARLQGFNEQYF

J: TRBJ1-5
D: .
size: many
V: TRBV19
DNA: TGTGCCAGTAAACAAGGGACCCTTTTCAGCAATCAGCCCCAGCATTTT
CDR3: CASKQGTLFSNQPQHF

J: TRBJ1-1
D: .
size: .
V: TRBV4-1
DNA: TGCGCCAGCAGCCAAGATTGGATCACTGAAGCTTTCTTT
CDR3: CASSQDWITEAFF

J: TRBJ2-2
D: .
size: .
V: TRBV7-9
DNA: TGTGCCAGCAGCCAGGAGGGGATTCCGAACACCGGGGAGCTGTTTTTT
CDR3: CASSQEGIPNTGELFF

J: TRBJ2-5
D: .
size: many
V: TRBV9
DNA: TGTGCCAGCAGCGTGGAACACACGTACCCTTCACGGGAGACCCAGTACTTC
CDR3: CASSVEHTYPSRETQYF

J: TRBJ2-3
D: TRBD2
size: .
V: TRBV7-9
DNA: TGTGCCAGCAGCTTACGCCGGGTAGCGGGAGGCACAGATACGCAGTATTTT
CDR3: CASSLRRVAGGTDTQYF

J: TRBJ2-7
D: TRBD2
size: .
V: TRBV19
DNA: TGTGCCAGTAGTACTAAGGGGACTAGCGGGATTACGTCCTACGAGCAGTACTTC
CDR3: CASSTKGTSGITSYEQYF

J: TRBJ2-7
D: TRBD1
size: many
V: TRBV7-8
DNA: TGTGCCAGCAGCCTTGACAGGGGGCAAGAGCAGTACTTC
CDR3: CASSLDRGQEQYF

J: TRBJ1-5
D: .
size: many
V: TRBV6-4
DNA: TGTGCCAGCAGTGACTCGACAGTGAATCAGCCCCAGCATTTT
CDR3: CASSDSTVNQPQHF

J: TRBJ2-5
D: TRBD2
size: many
V: TRBV2
DNA: TGTGCCAGCAGTGAAGCTGGCGGGAGTTTAGAGACCCAGTACTTC
CDR3: CASSEAGGSLETQYF

J: TRBJ1-5
D: .
size: many
V: TRBV6-1
DNA: TGTGCCAGCAAGGATCCCCACAATCAGCCCCAGCATTTT
CDR3: CASKDPHNQPQHF

J: TRBJ2-7
D: TRBD2
size: many
V: TRBV12-5
DNA: TGTGCTAGTGCTGCTAGCGGGAGATACGAGCAGTACTTC
CDR3: CASAASGRYEQYF

J: TRBJ1-3
D: .
size: .
V: TRBV11-2
DNA: TGTGCCAGCAGCTTAGAAATCTCTGGAAACACCATATATTTT
CDR3: CASSLEISGNTIYF

J: TRBJ1-4
D: .
size: many
V: TRBV5-5
DNA: TGTGCCAGCAGCTTGGAGGGATCTAATGAAAAACTGTTTTTT
CDR3: CASSLEGSNEKLFF

J: TRBJ1-5
D: .
size: .
V: TRBV6-1
DNA: TGTCCCAGCAGTACGACCGGGACCCCTAATCAGCCCCAGCATTTT
CDR3: CPSSTTGTPNQPQHF

J: TRBJ2-7
D: .
size: many
V: TRBV7-2
DNA: TGTGCCAGCAGCTTAGCAGCCGAACGGGGCTACGAGCAGTACTTC
CDR3: CASSLAAERGYEQYF

J: TRBJ1-2
D: .
size: .
V: TRBV15
DNA: TGTGCCACCAGCAGAGATGGGATTAACTATGGCTACACCTTC
CDR3: CATSRDGINYGYTF

J: TRBJ2-7
D: .
size: .
V: TRBV28
DNA: TGTGCCAGCAGTTTGGAAAAGAAAGGCAGCCTCTACTACGAGCAGTACTTC
CDR3: CASSLEKKGSLYYEQYF

J: TRBJ1-1
D: .
size: few
V: TRBV7-9
DNA: TGTGCCAGCAGCTCACCCTTGGGCAGCACTGAAGCTTTCTTT
CDR3: CASSSPLGSTEAFF

J: TRBJ2-7
D: TRBD2
size: .
V: TRBV7-2
DNA: TGTGCCAGCAGCCCCGGACTAGCCAAATTTTCTTACGAGCAGTACTTC
CDR3: CASSPGLAKFSYEQYF

J: TRBJ1-2
D: .
size: many
V: TRBV27
DNA: TGTGCCAGCAGTCCAGAAGGGGTGGACTATGGCTACACCTTC
CDR3: CASSPEGVDYGYTF

J: TRBJ2-4
D: .
size: many
V: TRBV20-1
DNA: TGCAGCGCCGGCCAGGGGTCGAACATTCAGTACTTC
CDR3: CSAGQGSNIQYF

J: TRBJ2-7
D: .
size: few
V: TRBV30
DNA: TGTGCCTGGAGGGTTTGGGGGACGGAGTTCTACGAGCAGTACTTC
CDR3: CAWRVWGTEFYEQYF

J: TRBJ2-6
D: TRBD2
size: many
V: TRBV27
DNA: TGTGCCAGCACCCGATTGGGAGGGACTGGGGCCAACGTCCTGACTTTC
CDR3: CASTRLGGTGANVLTF

J: TRBJ2-7
D: .
size: many
V: TRBV11-2
DNA: TGTGCCAGCAGCTTAGGTGGCCCCGAGCAGTACTTC
CDR3: CASSLGGPEQYF

J: TRBJ2-3
D: TRBD2
size: .
V: TRBV12-3/TRBV12-4
DNA: TGTGCCAGCAACCAAGCGGGAGTCGTGAATACGCAGTATTTT
CDR3: CASNQAGVVNTQYF

J: TRBJ1-5
D: .
size: few
V: TRBV12-3/TRBV12-4
DNA: TGTGCCAGCAGTTTAGATGGGGAAAGGAGCAATCAGCCCCAGCATTTT
CDR3: CASSLDGERSNQPQHF

J: TRBJ2-2
D: .
size: few
V: TRBV29-1
DNA: TGCAGCGTTGGGTCCAATCTGTTGGGGGAGCTGTTTTTT
CDR3: CSVGSNLLGELFF

J: TRBJ1-1
D: .
size: few
V: TRBV19
DNA: TGTGCCAGTACCACCCTGGATTCTATGAACACTGAAGCTTTCTTT
CDR3: CASTTLDSMNTEAFF

J: TRBJ2-7
D: .
size: many
V: TRBV2
DNA: TGTGCCAGCAGTGTGGACTTTAAGGAGTCCTACGAGCAGTACTTC
CDR3: CASSVDFKESYEQYF

J: TRBJ1-1
D: TRBD1
size: .
V: TRBV20-1
DNA: TGCAGTGCCCCACACCCAAACACAGGGGGCACTGAAGCTTTCTTT
CDR3: CSAPHPNTGGTEAFF

J: TRBJ2-7
D: .
size: few
V: TRBV10-1
DNA: TGCGCCAGCCGCAGCGAGTCGGACTCAACCTACGAGCAGTACTTC
CDR3: CASRSESDSTYEQYF